This record looks at one TCR beta chain sequence and its context. This entry is derived from a study of blood T cell repertoires in COVID-19. Turning to the study itself: The samples span acute and convalescent COVID-19 from the United States, Italy and Spain. PBMCs, B-cell-depleted T cells, or T cells provided the cDNA or gDNA that made up the material.

Original data processing: Amplifying reference gene primers gave estimates of nucleated cell counts. Generated by immunoSEQ multiplex PCR, the TCRdb table keeps only in-frame clones and is missing some. V and J calls and clone size follow that table, whereas D and trimming were derived from the DNA. This table holds 200,000 to 300,000 clones, approximately 87% found once. V lost 1 base, J lost 2 bases, and 5 bases stayed unmatched. Germline lookup yields CDR1 SGHVS and CDR2 FNYEAQ. This CDR3 comprises 16 residues. The receptor was derived from a human donor in a cohort sampled during active COVID-19. This chain uses TRBV7-6 with TRBJ2-1, with 7 bases identical to TRBD2. The source material was peripheral blood. CDR3 DNA: TGTGCCAGCAGCTTAGTGGCGGGAGCAGCCTACAATGAGCAGTTCTTC. Translated, it gives CASSLVAGAAYNEQFF.